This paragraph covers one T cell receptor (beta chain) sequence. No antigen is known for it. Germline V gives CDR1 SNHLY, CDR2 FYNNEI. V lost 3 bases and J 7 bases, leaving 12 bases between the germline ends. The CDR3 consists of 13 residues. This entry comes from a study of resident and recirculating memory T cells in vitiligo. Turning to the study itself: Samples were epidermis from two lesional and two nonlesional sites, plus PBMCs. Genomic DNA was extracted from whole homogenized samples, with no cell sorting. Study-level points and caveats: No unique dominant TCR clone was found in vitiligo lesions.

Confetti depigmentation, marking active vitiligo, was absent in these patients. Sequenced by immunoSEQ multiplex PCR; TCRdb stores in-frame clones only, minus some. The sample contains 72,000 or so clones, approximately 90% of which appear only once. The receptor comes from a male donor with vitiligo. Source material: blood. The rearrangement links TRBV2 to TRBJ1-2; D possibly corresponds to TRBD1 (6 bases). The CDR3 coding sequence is TGTGCCAGCAGTGATGCAGGGGCGGGTGGCTACACCTTC. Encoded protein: CASSDAGAGGYTF.